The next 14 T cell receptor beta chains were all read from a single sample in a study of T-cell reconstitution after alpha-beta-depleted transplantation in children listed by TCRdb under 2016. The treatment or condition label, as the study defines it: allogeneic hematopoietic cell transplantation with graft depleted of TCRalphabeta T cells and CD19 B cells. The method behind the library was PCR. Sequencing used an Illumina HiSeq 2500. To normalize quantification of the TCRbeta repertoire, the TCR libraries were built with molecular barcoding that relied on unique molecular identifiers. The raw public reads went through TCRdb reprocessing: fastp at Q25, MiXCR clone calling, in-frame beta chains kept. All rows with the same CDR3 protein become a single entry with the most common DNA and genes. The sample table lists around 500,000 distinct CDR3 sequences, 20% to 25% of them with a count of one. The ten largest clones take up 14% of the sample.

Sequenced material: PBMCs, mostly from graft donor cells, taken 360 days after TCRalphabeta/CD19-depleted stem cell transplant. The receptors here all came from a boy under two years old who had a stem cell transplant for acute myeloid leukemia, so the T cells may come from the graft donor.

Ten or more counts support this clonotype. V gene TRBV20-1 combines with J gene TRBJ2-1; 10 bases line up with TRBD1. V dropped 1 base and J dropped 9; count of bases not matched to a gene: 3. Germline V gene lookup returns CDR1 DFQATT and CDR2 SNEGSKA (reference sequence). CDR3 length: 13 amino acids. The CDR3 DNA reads TGCAGTGCTAGAGGGGACAGGGGCAGTGAGCAGTTCTTC. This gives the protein CSARGDRGSEQFF.

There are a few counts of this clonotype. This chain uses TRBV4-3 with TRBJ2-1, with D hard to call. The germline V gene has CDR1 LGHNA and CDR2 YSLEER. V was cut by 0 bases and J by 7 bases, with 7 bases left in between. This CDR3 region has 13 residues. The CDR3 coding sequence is TGCGCCAGCAGCCAAGAACAGTTTAATGAGCAGTTCTTC. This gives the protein CASSQEQFNEQFF.

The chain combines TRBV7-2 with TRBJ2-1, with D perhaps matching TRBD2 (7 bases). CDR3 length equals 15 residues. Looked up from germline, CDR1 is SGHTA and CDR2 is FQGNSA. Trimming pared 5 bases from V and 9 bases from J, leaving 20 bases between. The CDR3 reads CASSPRGGSKGEQFF. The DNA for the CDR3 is TGTGCCAGCAGCCCAAGGGGGGGGTCCAAGGGTGAGCAGTTCTTC.

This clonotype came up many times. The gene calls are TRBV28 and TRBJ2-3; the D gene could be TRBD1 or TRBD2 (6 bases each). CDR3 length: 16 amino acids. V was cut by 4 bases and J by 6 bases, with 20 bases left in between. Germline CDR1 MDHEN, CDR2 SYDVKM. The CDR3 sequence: CASSYPGPKGGDTQYF. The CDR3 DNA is TGTGCCAGCAGTTACCCAGGGCCAAAAGGGGGGGATACGCAGTATTTT.

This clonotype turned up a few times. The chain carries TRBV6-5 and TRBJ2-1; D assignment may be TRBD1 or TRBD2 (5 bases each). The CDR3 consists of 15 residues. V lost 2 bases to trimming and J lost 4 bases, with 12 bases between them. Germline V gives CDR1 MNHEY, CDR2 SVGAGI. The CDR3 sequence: CASSYEGPQYNEQFF. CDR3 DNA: TGTGCCAGCAGTTACGAGGGGCCCCAATACAATGAGCAGTTCTTC.

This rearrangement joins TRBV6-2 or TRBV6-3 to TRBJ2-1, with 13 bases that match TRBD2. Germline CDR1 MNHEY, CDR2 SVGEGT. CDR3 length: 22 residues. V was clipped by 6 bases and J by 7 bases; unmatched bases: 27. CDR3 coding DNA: TGTGCCAGCAGCCCCCACGGCCTTGTTGTACTAGCGGGGGGGCAAGATAGAAATGAGCAGTTCTTC. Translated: CASSPHGLVVLAGGQDRNEQFF.

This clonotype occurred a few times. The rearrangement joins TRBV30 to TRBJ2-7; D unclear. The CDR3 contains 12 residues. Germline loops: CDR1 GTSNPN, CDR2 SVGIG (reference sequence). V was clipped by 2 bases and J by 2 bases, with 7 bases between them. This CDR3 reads CAWSTPTYEQYF. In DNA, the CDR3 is TGTGCCTGGAGTACCCCGACCTACGAGCAGTACTTC.

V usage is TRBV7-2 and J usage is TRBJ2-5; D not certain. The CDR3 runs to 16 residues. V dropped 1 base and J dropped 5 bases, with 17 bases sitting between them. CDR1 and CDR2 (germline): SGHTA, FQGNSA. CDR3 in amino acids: CASSLGLTVLGETQYF. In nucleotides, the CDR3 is TGTGCCAGCAGCTTAGGACTCACAGTCCTAGGGGAGACCCAGTACTTC.

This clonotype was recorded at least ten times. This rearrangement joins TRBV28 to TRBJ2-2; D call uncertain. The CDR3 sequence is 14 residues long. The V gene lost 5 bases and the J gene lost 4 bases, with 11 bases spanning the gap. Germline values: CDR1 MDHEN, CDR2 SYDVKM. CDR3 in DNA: TGTGCCAGCAGTCCCCGCGTACGCACCGGGGAGCTGTTTTTT. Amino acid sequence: CASSPRVRTGELFF.

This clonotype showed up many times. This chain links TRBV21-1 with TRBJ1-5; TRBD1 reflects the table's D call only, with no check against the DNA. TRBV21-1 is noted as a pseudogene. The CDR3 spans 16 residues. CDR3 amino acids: CASSISAGGMDQPQHF. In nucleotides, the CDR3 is TGTGCCAGCAGCATCAGTGCAGGGGGCATGGATCAGCCCCAGCATTTT.

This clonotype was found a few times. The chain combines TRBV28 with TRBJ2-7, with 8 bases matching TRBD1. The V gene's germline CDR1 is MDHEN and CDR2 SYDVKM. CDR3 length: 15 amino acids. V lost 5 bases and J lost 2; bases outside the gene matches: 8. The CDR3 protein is CASSRRGPRTYEQYV. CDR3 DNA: TGTGCCAGCAGTCGCAGGGGGCCGCGAACCTACGAGCAGTACGTC.

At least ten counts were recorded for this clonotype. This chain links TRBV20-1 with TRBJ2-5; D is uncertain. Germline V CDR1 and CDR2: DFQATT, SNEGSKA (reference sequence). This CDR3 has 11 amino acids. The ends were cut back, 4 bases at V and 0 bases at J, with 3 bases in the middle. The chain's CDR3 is CSANHQETQYF. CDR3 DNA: TGCAGTGCTAATCACCAAGAGACCCAGTACTTC.

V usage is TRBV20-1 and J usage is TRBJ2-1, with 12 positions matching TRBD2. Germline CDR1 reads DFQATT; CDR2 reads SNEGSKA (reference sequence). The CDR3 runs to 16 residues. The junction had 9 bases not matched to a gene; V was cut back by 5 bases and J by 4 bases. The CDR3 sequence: CSAGSYGLAGYNEQFF. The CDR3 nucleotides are TGCAGTGCTGGATCCTACGGACTAGCGGGGTACAATGAGCAGTTCTTC.

The CDR3 DNA is TGTGCCAGCAGCGTAGGGCGAGGACAGCGGGCCGGGGAGCTGTTTTTT. Its translation is CASSVGRGQRAGELFF. The chain couples TRBV9 to TRBJ2-2; D assignment may be TRBD1 or TRBD2 (6 bases each). The CDR3 covers 16 residues. Trimming removed 0 bases at V and 6 bases at J, with 15 bases between. CDR1 is SGDLS and CDR2 is YYNGEE in the germline V gene.